These T cell receptor beta chains were read from a single sample in a study of T cells in Graves' hyperthyroidism and ophthalmopathy. A single record per CDR3 protein comes from TCRdb applying MiXCR to the multiplex PCR reads. This sample has approximately 720,000 distinct CDR3 sequences; 15% to 20% occur once, and the top ten carry around 15%. The sample taken for sequencing was blood. These receptors originate from a woman between 45 and 65 years old with Graves' hyperthyroidism that later progressed to Graves' ophthalmopathy. CDR3s include the opening cysteine and the closing phenylalanine or tryptophan. The D gene is left open where the match is weak. Size tells how often a clone was seen (once, few, many) or the class of an expanded clone, and some rows leave it out.

d_call: -
clone_size: few
j_call: TRBJ2-7
v_call: TRBV7-8
cdr3_nt: TGTGCCAGCAGCTCAGGCGGGCCAGGGCAGGAGCAGTACTTC
cdr3_aa: CASSSGGPGQEQYF

d_call: -
clone_size: many
j_call: TRBJ2-6
v_call: TRBV5-1
cdr3_nt: TGCGCCAGCAGCGAGGACCCAGGTGGGGCTGGGGCCAACGTCCTGACTTTC
cdr3_aa: CASSEDPGGAGANVLTF

d_call: -
clone_size: -
j_call: TRBJ2-5
v_call: TRBV5-1
cdr3_nt: TGCGCCAGCAGCCCCGGGACAATGGGAGAGACCCAGTACTTC
cdr3_aa: CASSPGTMGETQYF

d_call: -
clone_size: -
j_call: TRBJ1-4
v_call: TRBV20-1
cdr3_nt: TGCAGTGCTAGAGATCAGAGGTCTGGGAGTGAAGAAAAACTGTTTTTT
cdr3_aa: CSARDQRSGSEEKLFF

d_call: -
clone_size: many
j_call: TRBJ1-2
v_call: TRBV14
cdr3_nt: TGTGCCAGCAGCCAACCACAGGGTAGTGGCTACACCTTC
cdr3_aa: CASSQPQGSGYTF

d_call: -
clone_size: -
j_call: TRBJ1-2
v_call: TRBV13
cdr3_nt: TGTGCCAGCAGCTTAGGGGGGCGGGGGCAGAACTATGGCTACACCTTC
cdr3_aa: CASSLGGRGQNYGYTF

d_call: -
clone_size: -
j_call: TRBJ1-1
v_call: TRBV12-5
cdr3_nt: TGTGCTAGTGCCTTTAGTCCGGGGTCGCACACTGAAGCTTTCTTT
cdr3_aa: CASAFSPGSHTEAFF

d_call: TRBD1
clone_size: -
j_call: TRBJ2-7
v_call: TRBV28
cdr3_nt: TGTGCCAGCAGCCAAGCCGGGACAGTTGCCTGGGAGCAGTACTTC
cdr3_aa: CASSQAGTVAWEQYF

d_call: -
clone_size: -
j_call: TRBJ2-1
v_call: TRBV19
cdr3_nt: TGTGCCAGTAGTACCATTACGGGCTCCTACAATGAGCAGTTCTTC
cdr3_aa: CASSTITGSYNEQFF

d_call: TRBD2
clone_size: few
j_call: TRBJ2-1
v_call: TRBV2
cdr3_nt: TGTGCCAGCAGTGACGGTTATTGGGTAGCGGGAGGGTGGAATGAGCAGTTCTTC
cdr3_aa: CASSDGYWVAGGWNEQFF

d_call: -
clone_size: many
j_call: TRBJ2-1
v_call: TRBV5-6
cdr3_nt: TGTGCCAGCAGCCCTGGTGGGACGGAGGTTCCCTTCTCCTACAATGAGCAGTTCTTC
cdr3_aa: CASSPGGTEVPFSYNEQFF

d_call: -
clone_size: once
j_call: TRBJ2-7
v_call: TRBV27
cdr3_nt: TGTGCCAGCAGTATTCCTAGTTCTCCGTACGAGCAGTACTTC
cdr3_aa: CASSIPSSPYEQYF

d_call: -
clone_size: many
j_call: TRBJ1-1
v_call: TRBV10-3
cdr3_nt: TGTGCCATCAGTGCGGTGAACACTGAAGCTTTCTTT
cdr3_aa: CAISAVNTEAFF

d_call: -
clone_size: -
j_call: TRBJ1-6
v_call: TRBV7-2
cdr3_nt: TGTGCCAGCAGCGAGCGGACTCAAGATTATAATTCACCCCTCCACTTT
cdr3_aa: CASSERTQDYNSPLHF

d_call: -
clone_size: -
j_call: TRBJ2-7
v_call: TRBV7-9
cdr3_nt: TGTGCCAGCAGCCTTATACACGGGCCAGAAGCCTACGAGCAGTACTTC
cdr3_aa: CASSLIHGPEAYEQYF

d_call: TRBD1
clone_size: -
j_call: TRBJ2-5
v_call: TRBV19
cdr3_nt: TGTGCCAGTACCCCCGGAAGACAGGGGGATCGGCAAGAGACCCAGTACTTC
cdr3_aa: CASTPGRQGDRQETQYF

d_call: -
clone_size: many
j_call: TRBJ1-5
v_call: TRBV5-1
cdr3_nt: TGCGCCAGCAGCTTGGTGGGGGGCGCAGATCAGCCCCAGCATTTT
cdr3_aa: CASSLVGGADQPQHF

d_call: -
clone_size: -
j_call: TRBJ1-5
v_call: TRBV6-1
cdr3_nt: TGTGCCAGCACAAACAGCAGGGCTAGCAATCAGCCCCAGCATTTT
cdr3_aa: CASTNSRASNQPQHF

d_call: -
clone_size: few
j_call: TRBJ1-2
v_call: TRBV20-1
cdr3_nt: TGCAGTGCTACCCTTTTTGTCCATGGCTACACCTTC
cdr3_aa: CSATLFVHGYTF

d_call: TRBD1
clone_size: few
j_call: TRBJ1-1
v_call: TRBV4-1
cdr3_nt: TGCGCCAGCAGCATAACAGGGGTTTACACTGAAGCTTTCTTT
cdr3_aa: CASSITGVYTEAFF

d_call: TRBD2
clone_size: few
j_call: TRBJ2-5
v_call: TRBV7-3
cdr3_nt: TGTGCCAGCAGCTTACTCGGTGGTAGCGGGGGGAGCGGAGAGACCCAGTACTTC
cdr3_aa: CASSLLGGSGGSGETQYF

d_call: TRBD1
clone_size: many
j_call: TRBJ1-1
v_call: TRBV12-3/TRBV12-4
cdr3_nt: TGTGCCAGCAATCCCAGGGGGCCCTTAGCTGAAGCTTTCTTT
cdr3_aa: CASNPRGPLAEAFF

d_call: TRBD2
clone_size: many
j_call: TRBJ2-1
v_call: TRBV6-2/TRBV6-3
cdr3_nt: TGTGCCAGCAGTCCAACATTAGCGGGGATCACCTACAATGAGCAGTTCTTC
cdr3_aa: CASSPTLAGITYNEQFF

d_call: TRBD1
clone_size: many
j_call: TRBJ2-2
v_call: TRBV12-3/TRBV12-4
cdr3_nt: TGTGCCAGCAGTTGGGGACAGGGGGTGGACACCGGGGAGCTGTTTTTT
cdr3_aa: CASSWGQGVDTGELFF

d_call: -
clone_size: few
j_call: TRBJ2-7
v_call: TRBV29-1
cdr3_nt: TGCAGCGTTGGCCTAGGAGTCTACGAGCAGTACTTC
cdr3_aa: CSVGLGVYEQYF

d_call: -
clone_size: many
j_call: TRBJ1-2
v_call: TRBV7-6
cdr3_nt: TGTGCCAGCAGCGCGGACGGTAACTATGGCTACACCTTC
cdr3_aa: CASSADGNYGYTF

d_call: TRBD2
clone_size: few
j_call: TRBJ2-3
v_call: TRBV10-3
cdr3_nt: TGTGCCATCAGGTCAGCGGGGGGTAGCACAGATACGCAGTATTTT
cdr3_aa: CAIRSAGGSTDTQYF